The 25 T cell receptor beta chains in this list originate from one sample, sequenced in a study of CD8+ T cells in alopecia areata. Reverse transcribed after extraction, RNA yielded cDNA as the sequencing template. TCRdb's table, derived via immunoSEQ multiplex PCR, lists solely in-frame clones and lacks some. The sample shows 90,000 to 150,000 clones, approximately 53% of them seen only once. Stated treatment: oral pan-JAK inhibitor, 5-10 mg twice daily. The starting material was CD4+ T cells sorted from blood, obtained at week 4, from a patient treated with tofacitinib. The receptors come from a human donor with alopecia areata.

As for this clone: The same CDR3 arises from other DNA sequences in this sample as well. The rearrangement uses TRBV29-1 and TRBJ2-7, with TRBD2 matching 7 bases. The CDR3 loop spans 12 amino acids. V lost 6 bases and J lost 2; bases outside the gene matches: 4. Germline-derived CDR1 and CDR2 are SQVTM and ANQGSEA. CDR3 in DNA: TGCAGCGTGGGGGGGATGACCTACGAGCAGTACTTC. The encoded protein is CSVGGMTYEQYF.

This clone was detected a few times. This chain links TRBV7-2 with TRBJ2-2, with D possibly TRBD1 on 7 matching bases. CDR1 is SGHTA and CDR2 is FQGNSA in the germline V gene. Trimming removed 2 bases at V and 1 base at J, with 8 bases between. CDR3 length: 15 residues. This CDR3 reads CASSLQGGNTGELFF. The CDR3 region has the DNA TGTGCCAGCAGCTTACAGGGGGGGAACACCGGGGAGCTGTTTTTT.

The genes are TRBV2 and TRBJ2-1; 12 nucleotides align to TRBD2. Germline trimming cut 4 bases from V and 9 bases from J; bases unmatched to any gene: 4. The CDR3 is made up of 14 amino acids. In germline, CDR1 is SNHLY, CDR2 FYNNEI. CDR3 sequence: CASSGTSGVAEQFF. CDR3 DNA sequence: TGTGCCAGCAGTGGGACTAGCGGGGTGGCTGAGCAGTTCTTC.

The rearrangement uses TRBV19 and TRBJ2-5, with 7 bases that match TRBD2. CDR1 and CDR2 from the germline V gene are LNHDA and SQIVND (reference sequence). Trimming at V came to 7 bases and at J to 2 bases, leaving 7 bases not matched to a gene. There are 14 residues in the CDR3. CDR3 DNA sequence: TGTGCCAGTACCCCGGGAGGCACACAAGAGACCCAGTACTTC. Its protein is CASTPGGTQETQYF.

The chain combines TRBV28 with TRBJ2-3, with TRBD2 matching 7 bases. Germline values: CDR1 MDHEN, CDR2 SYDVKM. Trimming at V came to 7 bases and at J to 4 bases, leaving 8 bases not matched to a gene. The CDR3 has 14 amino acids. CDR3 coding DNA: TGTGCCAGCACCTTGGGGGGGAGCGCAGATACGCAGTATTTT. It yields the protein CASTLGGSADTQYF.

The chain combines TRBV19 with TRBJ2-1; D call uncertain. The germline V and J ends were trimmed by 8 bases and 6 bases, with 8 bases remaining between them. Germline assignment: CDR1 LNHDA and CDR2 SQIVND (reference sequence). The CDR3 is 11 amino acids. The CDR3 region has the DNA TGTGCCAGTCGAAGAGGCAATGAGCAGTTCTTC. Translating gives CASRRGNEQFF.

The rearrangement joins TRBV29-1 to TRBJ1-5; TRBD1 matches at 7 bases. V gave up 6 bases and J gave up 4 bases; unmatched junction bases: 6. CDR1 and CDR2 from the germline V gene are SQVTM and ANQGSEA. The length of the CDR3 is 13 residues. CDR3: CSVGTDLNQPQHF. DNA of the CDR3: TGCAGCGTGGGGACAGACCTTAATCAGCCCCAGCATTTT.

This clone has just a few counts. The genes are TRBV23-1 and TRBJ2-1, with D perhaps assigned TRBD1 or TRBD2 (5 bases each). TRBV23-1 is flagged as an ORF with uncertain function. The V gene lost 6 bases and the J gene lost 7 bases, with 22 bases spanning the gap. The CDR3 contains 16 residues. The CDR3 sequence: CASSEDPGPVMNEQFF. The CDR3 DNA is TGCGCCAGCAGCGAAGACCCGGGGCCCGTGATGAATGAGCAGTTCTTC.

The table lists this clone with a count of one. V and J are TRBV15 and TRBJ1-2; 9 positions match TRBD1. Germline trimming cut 4 bases from V and 1 base from J; bases unmatched to any gene: 4. Germline CDR1 LNHNV, CDR2 YYDKDF (reference sequence). The CDR3 has 15 amino acids. CDR3 residues: CATSTPTGGNYGYTF. DNA for the CDR3: TGTGCCACCAGCACCCCGACAGGGGGTAACTATGGCTACACCTTC. Using reference TRBV15 and TRBJ1-2 for the parts outside the CDR3, the full variable domain is DAMVIQNPRYQVTQFGKPVTLSCSQTLNHNVMYWYQQKSSQAPKLLFHYYDKDFNNEADTPDNFQSRRPNTSFCFLDIRSPGLGDTAMYLCATSTPTGGNYGYTFGSGTRLTVV.

The chain employs TRBV30 and TRBJ1-2; TRBD1 might be the D (5 bases). CDR3 length: 13 residues. Germline assignment: CDR1 GTSNPN and CDR2 SVGIG (reference sequence). V was cut by 0 bases and J by 5 bases, with 10 bases left in between. The CDR3 sequence is CAWSVGALYGYTF. CDR3 coding DNA: TGTGCCTGGAGTGTAGGGGCCCTATATGGCTACACCTTC.

This chain uses TRBV30 with TRBJ1-1, with D hard to call. Germline CDR1 and CDR2: GTSNPN and SVGIG (reference sequence). The V and J ends lost 5 bases and 1 base respectively, with 5 bases between them. This CDR3 contains 11 residues. CDR3 sequence reads: CAWGRNTEAFF. CDR3 bases: TGTGCCTGGGGGAGGAACACTGAAGCTTTCTTT.

The chain recombines TRBV6-5 with TRBJ2-7, with 9 nucleotides matching TRBD2. The V segment lost 7 bases and the J segment 4 bases; nucleotides outside the gene matches: 11. CDR3 length: 15 amino acids. CDR1 is MNHEY, CDR2 SVGAGI, per germline. The CDR3 nucleotides read TGTGCCAGCACCCCCGGAGCGGGAGGAACTTACGAGCAGTACTTC. Translation gives CASTPGAGGTYEQYF.

The J gene is TRBJ2-3, the V gene TRBV29-1, with TRBD2 identical over 7 bases. The junction had 12 bases not matched to a gene; V was cut back by 6 bases and J by 3 bases. CDR3 length: 15 amino acids. Germline V gene sequence: CDR1 SQVTM, CDR2 ANQGSEA. This CDR3 reads CSVRGRRGGTDTQYF. The CDR3 bases are TGCAGCGTCCGTGGGAGGAGGGGAGGGACAGATACGCAGTATTTT.

The V and J genes are TRBV7-9 and TRBJ2-7; TRBD2 aligns across 11 bases. Germline loops: CDR1 SEHNR, CDR2 FQNEAQ (reference sequence). The CDR3 is made up of 15 amino acids. Trimming took 5 bases from V and 3 from J; bases not matched to a gene: 6. The CDR3 spells CASSPRLAGHYEQYF. The CDR3 bases are TGTGCCAGCAGCCCTCGACTAGCGGGACACTACGAGCAGTACTTC.

This clone was recorded only once. The V call is TRBV9, the J call TRBJ1-2, with D uncertain. CDR1 SGDLS and CDR2 YYNGEE come from the germline V gene. There are 14 residues in the CDR3. The V end was cut by 0 bases, the J end by 4 bases, with 10 bases between. CDR3: CASSVDPGLYGYTF. CDR3 DNA sequence: TGTGCCAGCAGCGTAGATCCGGGTCTCTATGGCTACACCTTC.

In its sample, this clone was seen a few times. The CDR3 DNA reads as TGTGCCAGCTCCTCAGCGGGAGGCGGGGATACGCAGTATTTT. This gives the protein CASSSAGGGDTQYF. The chain combines TRBV25-1 with TRBJ2-3, with 9 positions matching TRBD2. CDR3 length: 14 residues. The V segment lost 8 bases and the J segment 6 bases; nucleotides outside the gene matches: 9. Germline V lookup: CDR1 MGHDK, CDR2 SYGVNS.

This clone has only a few counts. The rearrangement links TRBV7-9 to TRBJ2-1, with D perhaps matching TRBD1 or TRBD2 (5 bases each). The ends were cut back, 6 bases at V and 6 bases at J, with 18 bases in the middle. Germline V gene data show CDR1 as SEHNR and CDR2 as FQNEAQ (reference sequence). The CDR3 is 15 residues long. The CDR3 region is CASSRSGPYSNEQFF. Written as DNA, the CDR3 is TGTGCCAGCAGTCGATCGGGACCTTATTCCAATGAGCAGTTCTTC.

This clone was found a few times. Other nucleotide sequences in the sample specify the same CDR3. The chain links TRBV18 to TRBJ2-3; no firm D call. V gave up 3 bases and J gave up 1 base, with 2 bases separating them. Germline V gives CDR1 KGHSH, CDR2 LQKENI. The CDR3 spans 12 residues. In nucleotides, the CDR3 is TGTGCCAGCTCACCGGGCACAGATACGCAGTATTTT. Translated, it gives CASSPGTDTQYF.

CDR3 protein: CASSSNRGGTEAFF. The CDR3 nucleotides are TGTGCCAGCTCGTCGAATCGTGGGGGCACTGAAGCTTTCTTT. The chain has TRBV18 and TRBJ1-1, with a possible D match to TRBD1 (5 bases). The CDR3 sequence is 14 residues long. The V gene's germline CDR1 is KGHSH and CDR2 LQKENI. Trimming cost V 6 bases and J 4 bases, with 15 bases left between them.

The chain recombines TRBV6-5 with TRBJ2-7; D not certain. Trimming took off 0 bases at V and 2 bases at J, with 5 bases between the two ends. The CDR3 has 13 residues. In germline, CDR1 is MNHEY, CDR2 SVGAGI. CDR3 region: CASSYSTTYEQYF. Written as DNA, the CDR3 is TGTGCCAGCAGTTACTCGACGACCTACGAGCAGTACTTC.

This clone appeared a few times. V and J are TRBV29-1 and TRBJ1-2; D is perhaps TRBD1 (5 bases). Germline CDR1 and CDR2: SQVTM and ANQGSEA. V lost 4 bases and J lost 7, with 13 bases in between. The CDR3 contains 12 residues. CDR3 loop: CSVVGDWGGYTF. The CDR3 DNA is TGCAGCGTTGTAGGGGATTGGGGTGGCTACACCTTC.

This clone came up a few times. J is TRBJ2-5 and V is TRBV5-6, with TRBD2 as a possible D gene (6 bases). Trimming removed 4 bases from V and 5 bases from J, with 18 bases in between. Germline CDR1 SGHDT, CDR2 YYEEEE. CDR3 length equals 15 residues. CDR3 DNA sequence: TGTGCCAGCAGCCAACGGGCTCTTGGAGGGGAGACCCAGTACTTC. It specifies CASSQRALGGETQYF.

The gene calls are TRBV6-5 and TRBJ2-3; D gene unclear. The V end was cut by 4 bases, the J end by 4 bases, with 9 bases between. Germline V gene data show CDR1 as MNHEY and CDR2 as SVGAGI. There are 13 residues in the CDR3. The CDR3 here is CASSFYRADTQYF. In DNA form, the CDR3 reads TGTGCCAGCAGTTTCTACAGAGCAGATACGCAGTATTTT.

CDR3 protein: CASSPWTSGSSYEQYF. The CDR3 bases are TGCGCCAGCAGCCCCTGGACTAGCGGGAGTTCCTACGAGCAGTACTTC. This sequence joins TRBV5-1 and TRBJ2-7, with 13 nucleotides matching TRBD2. The junction had 5 bases not matched to a gene; V was cut back by 4 bases and J by 1 base. The germline V gene has CDR1 SGHRS and CDR2 YFSETQ. The CDR3 has 16 residues. The variable domain in full, with the rest retrieved from reference TRBV5-1 and TRBJ2-7, is KAGVTQTPRYLIKTRGQQVTLSCSPISGHRSVSWYQQTPGQGLQFLFEYFSETQRNKGNFPGRFSGRQFSNSRSEMNVSTLELGDSALYLCASSPWTSGSSYEQYFGPGTRLTVT.

The chain combines TRBV15 with TRBJ1-1; D unresolved. This CDR3 region has 14 residues. Germline values: CDR1 LNHNV, CDR2 YYDKDF (reference sequence). Trimming removed 0 bases from V and 6 bases from J, with 11 bases in between. CDR3: CATSREGPRAEAFF. The CDR3 bases are TGTGCCACCAGCAGAGAGGGCCCCCGGGCTGAAGCTTTCTTT.